These 23 T cell receptor beta chains share one sample of origin, sequenced in a study of blood T cell repertoires in COVID-19. Generated by immunoSEQ multiplex PCR, the TCRdb table keeps only in-frame clones and is missing some. The data show a few hundred thousand clones, around 89% seen once. Sequencing was carried out using PBMCs or T cells enriched from blood (not recorded which). These receptors were taken from a man aged 35-49 years who had recovered from COVID-19.

This chain joins TRBV9 and TRBJ2-7; tentative D call: TRBD2 (5 bases). CDR1 is SGDLS, CDR2 YYNGEE, per germline. The CDR3 covers 15 residues. With 4 bases removed from V and 4 bases from J, the gap between germline ends came to 18 bases. The DNA for the CDR3 is TGTGCCAGCAGCCCCCTCCGGGATCCAGTATACGAGCAGTACTTC. It is translated as CASSPLRDPVYEQYF.

The rearrangement uses TRBV3-1 (or the pseudogene TRBV3-2) and TRBJ1-1, with a possible D match to TRBD1 (6 bases). Germline V gives CDR1 LGHDT, CDR2 YNNKEL (reference sequence). This CDR3 region has 17 residues. Trimming removed 4 bases at V and 0 bases at J, with 18 bases between. CDR3 region: CASSPETFTGLNTEAFF. In DNA form, the CDR3 reads TGTGCCAGCAGCCCCGAGACCTTTACAGGGTTGAACACTGAAGCTTTCTTT.

V usage is TRBV7-9 and J usage is TRBJ2-3; 16 nucleotides line up with TRBD2. The germline V gene has CDR1 SEHNR and CDR2 FQNEAQ (reference sequence). This CDR3 spans 18 amino acids. Germline trimming cut 5 bases from V and 0 bases from J; bases unmatched to any gene: 5. The CDR3: CASSPGLAGGPSTDTQYF. CDR3 nucleotides: TGTGCCAGCAGCCCGGGACTAGCGGGAGGGCCTAGCACAGATACGCAGTATTTT.

The V gene is TRBV3-1 (or the pseudogene TRBV3-2), the J gene TRBJ1-2, with no clear D. The CDR3 totals 15 residues. CDR1 and CDR2 from the germline V gene are LGHDT and YNNKEL (reference sequence). Trimming removed 0 bases from V and 4 bases from J, with 12 bases in between. CDR3 sequence reads: CASSQEPGTVYGYTF. The DNA for the CDR3 is TGTGCCAGCAGCCAAGAACCGGGAACAGTCTATGGCTACACCTTC.

The rearrangement links TRBV3-1 (or the pseudogene TRBV3-2) to TRBJ1-1; perhaps TRBD1 as D (5 bases). V was trimmed by 1 base and J by 5 bases, leaving 11 bases between them. This CDR3 region has 14 residues. The germline gives CDR1 LGHDT, CDR2 YNNKEL (reference sequence). Here the CDR3 reads CASSQAAGSTEAFF. CDR3 nucleotides: TGTGCCAGCAGCCAAGCCGCAGGGTCTACTGAAGCTTTCTTT.

The J gene is TRBJ1-2, the V gene TRBV19, with D uncertain. The ends were cut back, 3 bases at V and 0 bases at J, with 5 bases in the middle. The length of the CDR3 is 13 residues. Germline CDR1 and CDR2: LNHDA and SQIVND (reference sequence). The CDR3 sequence: CASSMIANYGYTF. CDR3 in DNA: TGTGCCAGTAGTATGATAGCTAACTATGGCTACACCTTC.

This sequence joins TRBV4-1 and TRBJ1-1; D is undetermined. The CDR3 is 15 residues long. Germline V gene data show CDR1 as MGHRA and CDR2 as YSYEKL. V lost 3 bases, J lost 1 base, and 12 bases lay in between. The CDR3 region is CASSHTPGENTEAFF. As DNA, the CDR3 is TGCGCCAGCAGCCATACCCCCGGAGAGAACACTGAAGCTTTCTTT.

The J gene is TRBJ2-7, the V gene TRBV27; TRBD2 agrees at 9 bases. There are 13 residues in the CDR3. The J segment lost 3 bases and the V segment lost 6 bases, leaving 3 bases of the junction unmatched. CDR1 and CDR2 from the germline V gene are MNHEY and SMNVEV (reference sequence). CDR3 in amino acids: CASRRLAVYEQYF. For the CDR3, the DNA is TGTGCCAGCAGACGACTAGCGGTCTACGAGCAGTACTTC.

The chain carries TRBV5-1 and TRBJ2-7, with 11 bases matching TRBD1. This CDR3 spans 17 amino acids. Per germline, CDR1 SGHRS and CDR2 YFSETQ. The trim removed 2 bases at V and 4 bases at J, leaving 11 bases unmatched. The CDR3 is CASSFPKQDRGLYEQYF. The CDR3 DNA reads TGCGCCAGCAGCTTTCCCAAACAGGACAGGGGGCTTTACGAGCAGTACTTC.

V is TRBV11-1 and J is TRBJ2-7, with 7 bases that match TRBD1. The ends lost 3 bases at V and 2 bases at J; junction bases unmatched: 4. The germline V gene has CDR1 SGHAT and CDR2 FQDESV (reference sequence). The CDR3 has 14 amino acids. The CDR3 nucleotides read TGTGCCAGCAGCTTGGAGACAGGGCCCTACGAGCAGTACTTC. It is translated as CASSLETGPYEQYF.

In its sample, this clone was seen once. The chain recombines TRBV18 with TRBJ2-5; no firm D call. Looked up from germline, CDR1 is KGHSH and CDR2 is LQKENI. CDR3 size: 12 residues. Between the trimmed V and J ends, which lost 2 bases and 6 bases, there was a span of 7 bases. The chain's CDR3 is CASSPGPKTQYF. The CDR3 DNA reads TGTGCCAGCTCACCAGGCCCGAAGACCCAGTACTTC. Full variable domain (remainder filled in from reference TRBV18 and TRBJ2-5): NAGVMQNPRHLVRRRGQEARLRCSPMKGHSHVYWYRQLPEEGLKFMVYLQKENIIDESGMPKERFSAEFPKEGPSILRIQQVVRGDSAAYFCASSPGPKTQYFGPGTRLLVL.

The rearrangement links TRBV18 to TRBJ1-3; 7 positions match TRBD1. The CDR3 runs 16 residues. Germline V gene data show CDR1 as KGHSH and CDR2 as LQKENI. J lost 0 bases, V lost 2 bases, and 4 bases had no gene match. Here the CDR3 DNA reads TGTGCCAGCTCACCAGGCAGGGACAGCTCTGGAAACACCATATATTTT. Its translation: CASSPGRDSSGNTIYF.

This sequence joins TRBV6-5 and TRBJ1-3; D ambiguous. With 0 bases removed from V and 3 bases from J, the gap between germline ends came to 3 bases. The CDR3 is made up of 13 amino acids. Germline V gene lookup returns CDR1 MNHEY and CDR2 SVGAGI. The CDR3 region is CASSYSRGNTIYF. In DNA, the CDR3 is TGTGCCAGCAGTTACTCGCGTGGAAACACCATATATTTT.

The chain recombines TRBV2 with TRBJ1-3; no firm D call. The CDR3 has 12 residues. CDR1 SNHLY and CDR2 FYNNEI come from the germline V gene. V shed 7 bases and J shed 3 bases, with 7 bases lying between them. CDR3 in amino acids: CASTPYGNTIYF. The CDR3 DNA reads as TGTGCCAGCACCCCGTATGGAAACACCATATATTTT.

This chain links TRBV19 with TRBJ1-5; no reliable D call. Germline CDR1 and CDR2: LNHDA and SQIVND (reference sequence). The germline V and J ends were trimmed by 1 base and 0 bases, with 13 bases remaining between them. The CDR3 has 17 residues. The CDR3 DNA follows: TGTGCCAGTAGTATAGCGTGGTGGGCAGTTAGCAATCAGCCCCAGCATTTT. Encoded protein: CASSIAWWAVSNQPQHF.

V gene TRBV6-6 combines with J gene TRBJ2-7, with 10 bases lining up with TRBD1. Germline V gives CDR1 MNHNY, CDR2 SVGAGI (reference sequence). This CDR3 comprises 14 residues. Unmatched junction bases numbered 6, after V lost 7 bases and J lost 3 bases. CDR3 in amino acids: CASNSRDRGYEQYF. The CDR3 DNA sequence: TGTGCCAGCAACTCCCGGGACAGGGGCTACGAGCAGTACTTC.

The chain combines TRBV18 with TRBJ2-1; TRBD2 matches at 8 bases. The J segment lost 5 bases and the V segment lost 3 bases, leaving 12 bases of the junction unmatched. The CDR3 has 17 amino acids. Germline lookup yields CDR1 KGHSH and CDR2 LQKENI. CDR3 in DNA: TGTGCCAGCTCACCCGCCATAAGCGGGAGCCCTAACAATGAGCAGTTCTTC. Translated, it gives CASSPAISGSPNNEQFF.

The rearrangement links TRBV7-8 to TRBJ1-3, with no clear D. Trimming took off 6 bases at V and 10 bases at J, with 25 bases between the two ends. CDR1 SGHVS and CDR2 FQNEAQ come from the germline V gene. The CDR3 is 16 amino acids. The CDR3 protein is CASSPKPSRVHPTIYF. The CDR3 DNA follows: TGTGCCAGCAGTCCCAAACCCTCGAGGGTCCACCCGACCATATATTTT.

As DNA, the CDR3 is TGCGCCAGCAGCCAAGAAAATGGTAGCGGCTATGGCTACACCTTC. It is translated as CASSQENGSGYGYTF. The chain recombines TRBV4-1 with TRBJ1-2; no reliable D call. The germline gives CDR1 MGHRA, CDR2 YSYEKL. This CDR3 region has 15 residues. V gave up 0 bases and J gave up 4 bases, with 12 bases separating them.

The V call is TRBV19, the J call TRBJ2-1, with D unresolved. Trimming shortened V by 2 bases and J by 0 bases, and 14 bases separated the two germline ends. Germline V lookup: CDR1 LNHDA, CDR2 SQIVND (reference sequence). There are 17 residues in the CDR3. The CDR3 here is CASSISWRKSSYNEQFF. The DNA of the CDR3 is TGTGCCAGTAGTATATCATGGCGGAAGAGCTCCTACAATGAGCAGTTCTTC.

The rearrangement uses TRBV7-6 and TRBJ1-6, with TRBD1 identical over 7 bases. CDR1 is SGHVS, CDR2 FNYEAQ, per germline. V shed 5 bases, J shed 4 bases, and the junction held 8 bases outside the gene matches. The CDR3 runs 16 residues. CDR3 coding DNA: TGTGCCAGCAGCCCCTTAAGGGGACAGTATAATTCACCCCTCCACTTT. It is translated as CASSPLRGQYNSPLHF.

CDR3 in DNA: TGTGCCAGCAGCTTGGCAGCGGGGGTAGAGACCCAGTACTTC. Translating it yields CASSLAAGVETQYF. The rearrangement uses TRBV5-8 and TRBJ2-5; 8 bases map to TRBD2. Germline CDR1 and CDR2: SGHTS and YDEGEE. V shed 0 bases, J shed 4 bases, and the junction held 2 bases outside the gene matches. CDR3 size: 14 residues.

The rearrangement uses TRBV2 and TRBJ2-1; D is perhaps TRBD2 (6 bases). The CDR3 runs 11 residues. V was cut by 7 bases and J by 11 bases, with 12 bases left in between. Germline assignment: CDR1 SNHLY and CDR2 FYNNEI. In nucleotides, the CDR3 is TGTGCCAGCAAGTTGGGAGGCCAGCAGTTCTTC. Translation: CASKLGGQQFF.